Included here is one T cell receptor (beta chain) sequence, with context. The specificity of this receptor is unknown. The input lacks base qualities; no much larger clone sits a single base away. The sample belongs to a study of T cell repertoires in cytomegalovirus infection (dated by TCRdb to between 2018 and 2021). In the study overall: Recently identified HLA-C-restricted CMV epitopes, whose presentation resists viral immunomodulation, were targeted by peptide stimulations together with well-studied HLA-B-restricted epitopes. Donor HLA type was relevant to the analysis, because carriage of CMV infection together with the matching HLA type was indicated by public TCR beta signatures.

These reads were obtained on an Illumina HiSeq 1500. Through fastp at Q25 and MiXCR, TCRdb rebuilt clones from the public reads, retaining in-frame beta chains. Every CDR3 protein is listed once, alongside the most common genes and DNA of its rows. This sample has some 900,000 distinct CDR3 sequences in its table, and less than 35% of those were observed once. The top ten clonotypes cover roughly 12% of the sample. The investigation overall reported the following: In both this cohort and an independent roughly 330-donor cohort, the cumulative frequency of public TCR beta family members distinguished carriers of CMV infection plus the relevant HLA type. The ex vivo response was dominated by HLA-C-restricted CMV-specific TCR beta clonotypes, which also provided the single most frequent clonotype in two of eight donors.

The treatment or condition label of this sample denotes: in vitro stimulation with specific CMV peptide epitopes to enrich CMV-specific T cells. Via the germline V gene, CDR1 is SGHVS and CDR2 FNYEAQ. Cut back by 5 bases and 7 bases, the V and J ends lie 10 bases apart. The CDR3, cysteine through phenylalanine, is 12 amino acids long. Only the CDR3 DNA is retained, 36 bases long and in frame from the first base. This sequence was found in a human donor in good health (CMV status not recorded). Some clones in this sample may be carry-over from other donors' samples. The V gene is TRBV7-6 and the J gene is TRBJ2-3; the D element could tentatively be TRBD1 or TRBD2, as 5 bases agree for each. Sample: cultured CD8+ T cells from PBMCs, taken from culture after CMV antigen stimulation. The DNA is as follows: TGTGCCAGCAGCGGCAGGGAGTATACGCAGTATTTT. This yields the protein CASSGREYTQYF.